This TCR beta chain was captured in a study of early T cells in non-severe SARS-CoV-2 infection. TCRdb fed the 5' RACE reads into MiXCR, producing one record per CDR3 protein. Counted here are roughly 43,000 distinct CDR3 sequences, 5% to 6.5% occurring once; the ten biggest clones make up 5% to 6.5%. This clonotype appeared many times. The CDR3 is 18 amino acids. Germline V gives CDR1 LGHNA, CDR2 YNFKEQ. V lost 0 bases, J lost 3 bases, and 9 bases stayed unmatched. The sample consisted of whole blood, taken at baseline. This sequence joins TRBV4-2 and TRBJ2-5; TRBD2 aligns across 11 bases. This clonotype was sampled from an adult who was a healthcare worker with PCR-confirmed SARS-CoV-2 infection or an uninfected control (not recorded which). CDR3 coding DNA: TGTGCCAGCAGCCAAGAAGGGTCTCCGGGACTAGCGGAAGAGACCCAGTACTTC. As protein: CASSQEGSPGLAEETQYF.